The 20 T cell receptor beta chains given below trace back to one sample, sequenced in a study of cytomegalovirus exposure and HLA in healthy donors. The PCR made use of 60 Vbeta and 13 Jbeta primers. Measured with immunoSEQ multiplex PCR; TCRdb has only the in-frame clones, and not every one. This sample yields roughly 87,000 clones, of which roughly 77% are seen a single time; around 15% belongs to the top ten. Material: PBMCs. The receptors were sampled from a woman in her thirties or forties in good health and CMV-seropositive.

This sequence joins TRBV14 and TRBJ1-1, with D tentatively TRBD1 (5 bases). CDR1 SGHDN and CDR2 FVKESK come from the germline V gene. V lost 4 bases, J lost 3 bases, and 21 bases lay in between. The CDR3 consists of 17 residues. DNA for the CDR3: TGTGCCAGCAGCCTCCTTGCGGGGGGAGTGAAGGACACTGAAGCTTTCTTT. It encodes CASSLLAGGVKDTEAFF.

V and J are TRBV5-1 and TRBJ2-2; a possible D gene is TRBD2 (6 bases). The CDR3 is 16 amino acids. Per germline, CDR1 SGHRS and CDR2 YFSETQ. V lost 4 bases and J lost 2, with 15 bases in between. CDR3 region: CASSTGGTVNTGELFF. CDR3 nucleotide sequence: TGCGCCAGCAGCACCGGCGGGACCGTCAACACCGGGGAGCTGTTTTTT.

This clone has more than one count but fewer than ten. The chain joins TRBV29-1 to TRBJ2-1, with 7 nucleotides matching TRBD2. This CDR3 contains 16 residues. CDR1 is SQVTM and CDR2 is ANQGSEA in the germline V gene. The V and J ends lost 0 bases and 7 bases, in that order; junction bases with no gene match: 12. The chain's CDR3 is CSVEDYTGGIGNEQFF. DNA of the CDR3: TGCAGCGTTGAAGATTATACGGGGGGAATCGGAAATGAGCAGTTCTTC.

For this clone: The same CDR3 can be traced to other DNA sequences in this sample. The chain links TRBV29-1 to TRBJ1-2; 8 bases are shared with TRBD1. The J segment lost 3 bases and the V segment lost 6 bases, leaving 0 bases of the junction unmatched. CDR1 is SQVTM, CDR2 ANQGSEA, per germline. CDR3 length equals 11 residues. The CDR3 coding sequence is TGCAGCGTGGACAGGGACTATGGCTACACCTTC. The encoded protein is CSVDRDYGYTF.

This chain connects TRBV7-8 to TRBJ1-6; D remains ambiguous. This CDR3 spans 13 amino acids. Trimming removed 5 bases at V and 7 bases at J, with 9 bases between. The germline CDR1 and CDR2 sequences are SGHVS and FQNEAQ. CDR3 coding DNA: TGTGCCAGCAGCCCCGAGGGCAATTCACCCCTCCACTTT. Translation gives CASSPEGNSPLHF. The variable domain in full, completed from reference TRBV7-8 and TRBJ1-6, reads GAGVSQSPRYKVAKRGQDVALRCDPISGHVSLFWYQQALGQGPEFLTYFQNEAQLDKSGLPSDRFFAERPEGSVSTLKIQRTQQEDSAVYLCASSPEGNSPLHFGNGTRLTVT.

The chain carries TRBV9 and TRBJ1-2, with D maybe TRBD1 (5 bases). The V gene's germline CDR1 is SGDLS and CDR2 YYNGEE. The CDR3 runs to 15 residues. Trimming pared 0 bases from V and 5 bases from J, leaving 14 bases between. The CDR3: CASSVALGPRYGYTF. CDR3 bases: TGTGCCAGCAGCGTAGCTCTGGGGCCCCGATATGGCTACACCTTC.

The chain carries TRBV2 and TRBJ1-1; D unclear. Germline V gene lookup returns CDR1 SNHLY and CDR2 FYNNEI. Trimming removed 1 base from V and 9 bases from J, with 12 bases in between. This CDR3 has 13 amino acids. As DNA, the CDR3 is TGTGCCAGCAGTGAAGACCGGGGAGGAAAAGCTTTCTTT. It specifies CASSEDRGGKAFF.

This clone occurred a few times. J is TRBJ2-7 and V is TRBV27, with 8 bases lining up with TRBD2. The J segment lost 0 bases and the V segment lost 6 bases, leaving 13 bases of the junction unmatched. The CDR3 consists of 17 residues. CDR1 is MNHEY and CDR2 is SMNVEV in the germline V gene (reference sequence). The DNA of the CDR3 is TGTGCCAGCAGAGTAATTCACCGGGGGGGTAGCTCCTACGAGCAGTACTTC. Its protein product is CASRVIHRGGSSYEQYF.

This chain joins TRBV27 and TRBJ2-7; D gene ambiguous. Germline assignment: CDR1 MNHEY and CDR2 SMNVEV (reference sequence). V gave up 8 bases and J gave up 0 bases, with 8 bases separating them. The CDR3 runs to 12 residues. CDR3 protein: CASRSSSYEQYF. The CDR3 DNA is TGTGCCAGCCGATCTAGCTCCTACGAGCAGTACTTC.

The rearrangement joins TRBV28 to TRBJ1-4, with 10 bases identical to TRBD1. Germline CDR1 MDHEN, CDR2 SYDVKM. The CDR3 spans 17 residues. Trimming took 5 bases from V and 12 from J; bases not matched to a gene: 18. CDR3 in amino acids: CASSTSNSGTGAGELFF. The CDR3 coding sequence is TGTGCCAGCAGTACATCCAATTCCGGGACAGGGGCCGGGGAACTGTTTTTT.

This chain connects TRBV27 to TRBJ2-7; TRBD1 agrees at 7 bases. This CDR3 spans 15 amino acids. After removal of 7 bases from V and 2 bases from J, the junction contained 11 bases not matched to a gene. Germline values: CDR1 MNHEY, CDR2 SMNVEV (reference sequence). CDR3 loop: CASTPSRTGAYEQYF. CDR3 nucleotides: TGTGCCAGCACTCCTTCTAGAACAGGGGCCTACGAGCAGTACTTC.

The J gene is TRBJ2-3, the V gene TRBV5-1, with 8 bases matching TRBD2. V lost 4 bases and J lost 12; bases outside the gene matches: 7. The CDR3 totals 12 residues. CDR1 is SGHRS, CDR2 YFSETQ, per germline. The CDR3 DNA reads as TGCGCCAGCAGCACCGGGACTAGTCTTCAGTATTTT. Translation gives CASSTGTSLQYF. Full variable domain (rest looked up from reference TRBV5-1 and TRBJ2-3): KAGVTQTPRYLIKTRGQQVTLSCSPISGHRSVSWYQQTPGQGLQFLFEYFSETQRNKGNFPGRFSGRQFSNSRSEMNVSTLELGDSALYLCASSTGTSLQYFGPGTRLTVL.

The V and J genes are TRBV27 and TRBJ2-7; 7 positions match TRBD1. CDR1 and CDR2 (germline): MNHEY, SMNVEV (reference sequence). V was clipped by 3 bases and J by 4 bases; unmatched bases: 3. This CDR3 contains 13 residues. The CDR3 DNA is TGTGCCAGCAGTTTCCGGGGACAGTACGAGCAGTACTTC. This sequence encodes CASSFRGQYEQYF.

J is TRBJ2-5 and V is TRBV19; D perhaps matches TRBD2 (6 bases). This CDR3 is built from 19 residues. The germline gives CDR1 LNHDA, CDR2 SQIVND (reference sequence). The V end was cut by 5 bases, the J end by 4 bases, with 29 bases between. The CDR3 loop reads CASSSQYVISGGPGETQYF. Here the CDR3 DNA reads TGTGCCAGTAGTTCCCAGTACGTGATTAGCGGAGGGCCGGGAGAGACCCAGTACTTC.

The rearrangement links TRBV28 to TRBJ1-4; D ambiguous. Germline CDR1 reads MDHEN; CDR2 reads SYDVKM. CDR3 length equals 13 residues. Trimming removed 5 bases at V and 11 bases at J, with 15 bases between. The CDR3: CASSAWVGGKLFF. The CDR3 region has the DNA TGTGCCAGCAGTGCCTGGGTGGGCGGGAAACTGTTTTTT.

This rearrangement joins TRBV28 to TRBJ2-3; TRBD2 matches 13 bases. CDR1 MDHEN and CDR2 SYDVKM come from the germline V gene. The CDR3 sequence is 14 residues long. Unmatched junction bases numbered 2, after V lost 5 bases and J lost 6 bases. CDR3: CASSGLAGADTQYF. The CDR3 DNA follows: TGTGCCAGCAGTGGACTAGCGGGAGCGGATACGCAGTATTTT. Complete variable domain (other parts from reference TRBV28 and TRBJ2-3): DVKVTQSSRYLVKRTGEKVFLECVQDMDHENMFWYRQDPGLGLRLIYFSYDVKMKEKGDIPEGYSVSREKKERFSLILESASTNQTSMYLCASSGLAGADTQYFGPGTRLTVL.

The chain couples TRBV29-1 to TRBJ2-5, with TRBD1 matching over 9 bases. The CDR3 loop spans 16 amino acids. V was clipped by 7 bases and J by 2 bases; unmatched bases: 14. Germline loops: CDR1 SQVTM, CDR2 ANQGSEA. The CDR3 sequence is CSASPPGTGSQETQYF. As DNA, the CDR3 is TGCAGCGCAAGCCCTCCCGGGACAGGGTCACAAGAGACCCAGTACTTC.

The chain is built from TRBV18 and TRBJ1-2; D may be TRBD1 (5 bases). V shed 2 bases and J shed 6 bases, with 13 bases lying between them. The CDR3 length is 14 residues. In germline, CDR1 is KGHSH, CDR2 LQKENI. In nucleotides, the CDR3 is TGTGCCAGCTCACCAGCGATGGGGGGGGATGGCTACACCTTC. Residues: CASSPAMGGDGYTF.

This clone came up a few times. The rearrangement joins TRBV5-1 to TRBJ2-1; TRBD2 matches 8 bases. The CDR3 covers 16 residues. V gave up 5 bases and J gave up 5 bases; unmatched junction bases: 12. The V gene's germline CDR1 is SGHRS and CDR2 YFSETQ. The DNA of the CDR3 is TGCGCCAGCAGAGGGTCCGGGAGGGCCTCTGACAATGAGCAGTTCTTC. Encoded protein: CASRGSGRASDNEQFF.

The chain recombines TRBV27 with TRBJ2-5, with 9 bases aligning to TRBD1. This CDR3 contains 15 residues. CDR1 MNHEY and CDR2 SMNVEV come from the germline V gene (reference sequence). Unmatched junction bases numbered 10, after V lost 8 bases and J lost 3 bases. CDR3 loop: CASANIGQGKETQYF. The CDR3, as DNA: TGTGCCAGCGCTAACATCGGACAGGGGAAAGAGACCCAGTACTTC.